The source of this T cell receptor beta chain is a study of blood T cell repertoires in COVID-19. Looking at the study overall: PBMCs, B-cell-depleted T cells, or T cells provided the cDNA or gDNA that made up the material.

CDR1 SNHLY and CDR2 FYNNEI come from the germline V gene. The V and J ends lost 0 bases and 0 bases, in that order; junction bases with no gene match: 14. The CDR3 runs 21 residues. Authors' data handling: It was from reference gene primer amplification that nucleated cell counts were estimated. TCRdb's table, derived via immunoSEQ multiplex PCR, lists solely in-frame clones and lacks some. The V and J calls and clone size were taken over from that table, and D and trimming were inferred from the DNA. The table includes 150,000 or so clones, 84% detected once. The chain combines TRBV2 with TRBJ2-1; 10 positions agree with TRBD2. The TCR sequence derives from a man younger than 30 with active or convalescent COVID-19. Sequenced input: peripheral blood. CDR3 residues: CASSEALAGARETSSYNEQFF. DNA of the CDR3: TGTGCCAGCAGTGAAGCTCTAGCGGGAGCCCGGGAGACGAGCTCCTACAATGAGCAGTTCTTC.